The 30 T cell receptor beta chains given below trace back to one sample, sequenced in a study of control samples from healthy donors and cancer patients. Sequencing was performed with immunoSEQ multiplex PCR; in TCRdb, only in-frame clones are kept and a portion is missing. The sample holds about 60,000 clones, 65% to 90% seen once. The sequencing sample was made of blood. The origin of the receptors is a man aged 35-49 years in good health.

The V and J genes are TRBV7-2 and TRBJ1-4; D is perhaps TRBD1 (6 bases). The germline V gene encodes CDR1 SGHTA and CDR2 FQGNSA. CDR3 length: 14 amino acids. The V end lost 4 bases, the J end lost 5 bases, and 11 bases lay between the germline ends. CDR3 loop: CASSSDRMNEKLFF. CDR3 nucleotides: TGTGCCAGCAGCTCCGACAGGATGAATGAAAAACTGTTTTTT.

The rearrangement links TRBV12-2 to TRBJ2-7; the tabulated D call, TRBD2, remains unverified against the DNA. TRBV12-2 is assigned pseudogene status. The length of the CDR3 is 13 residues. CDR3 nucleotides: TGTGCAAGTCGCCGCCGACAGCGGGGCGAGCAGTACTTC. Encoded protein: CASRRRQRGEQYF.

This clone was observed a handful of times. V is TRBV3-1 (or the pseudogene TRBV3-2) and J is TRBJ2-1; D uncertain. The CDR3 runs to 15 residues. V was trimmed by 3 bases and J by 0 bases, leaving 9 bases between them. CDR1 and CDR2 (germline): LGHDT, YNNKEL (reference sequence). The CDR3 region has the DNA TGTGCCAGCAGCCACTTCGAGAGCTCCTACAATGAGCAGTTCTTC. Its translation is CASSHFESSYNEQFF.

The chain recombines TRBV23-1 with TRBJ2-4; maybe TRBD2 (6 bases). TRBV23-1 carries the ORF label, with uncertain function. The germline V and J ends were trimmed by 0 bases and 0 bases, with 18 bases remaining between them. The CDR3 runs to 19 residues. CDR3 loop: CASSQSGGIWTLAKNIQYF. The CDR3 coding sequence is TGCGCCAGCAGTCAATCGGGCGGGATATGGACCCTAGCCAAAAACATTCAGTACTTC.

In its sample, this clone was seen once. An end of the junction does not agree with germline; a read error may underlie this. The chain is built from TRBV7-9 and TRBJ2-7; perhaps TRBD2 as D (5 bases). The CDR3 is made up of 13 amino acids. Germline CDR1 SEHNR, CDR2 FQNEAQ (reference sequence). CDR3 amino acids: CASSLGEFYGQYF. DNA of the CDR3: TGTGCCAGCAGCTTAGGGGAGTTCTACGGGCAGTACTTC.

The chain couples TRBV19 to TRBJ2-7, with 8 bases fitting TRBD2. Trimming removed 10 bases from V and 2 bases from J; junction bases left unmatched: 7. Germline values: CDR1 LNHDA, CDR2 SQIVND (reference sequence). The CDR3 is 13 residues long. CDR3 loop: CATSAGVPYEQYF. The CDR3 nucleotides are TGTGCCACCTCAGCGGGAGTGCCCTACGAGCAGTACTTC. Using reference TRBV19 and TRBJ2-7 for the parts outside the CDR3, the full variable domain is DGGITQSPKYLFRKEGQNVTLSCEQNLNHDAMYWYRQDPGQGLRLIYYSQIVNDFQKGDIAEGYSVSREKKESFPLTVTSAQKNPTAFYLCATSAGVPYEQYFGPGTRLTVT.

This chain joins TRBV4-2 and TRBJ1-3, with unresolved D. The CDR3 is 17 residues long. The V and J ends lost 1 base and 3 bases respectively, with 16 bases between them. Germline CDR1 reads LGHNA; CDR2 reads YNFKEQ. The CDR3 coding sequence is TGTGCCAGCAGCCAAGTCCAGACGGGAGCTTATGGAAACACCATATATTTT. Translating gives CASSQVQTGAYGNTIYF.

Only one count was recorded for this clone. The chain combines TRBV14 with TRBJ1-2, with no clear D. Trimming cost V 0 bases and J 4 bases, with 9 bases left between them. Germline V CDR1 and CDR2: SGHDN, FVKESK. CDR3 length: 14 residues. The CDR3 spells CASSQDLDVYGYTF. CDR3 coding DNA: TGTGCCAGCAGCCAAGATCTGGACGTCTATGGCTACACCTTC.

The CDR3 protein is CASRRQTNTEAFF. CDR3 bases: TGTGCCAGCAGAAGACAGACGAACACTGAAGCTTTCTTT. This chain links TRBV2 with TRBJ1-1, with a weak D call TRBD1 (5 bases). CDR1 and CDR2 from the germline V gene are SNHLY and FYNNEI. This CDR3 has 13 residues. The V and J ends lost 6 bases and 1 base respectively, with 9 bases between them.

The CDR3: CASSQYRGAEAFF. The CDR3 region has the DNA TGTGCCAGCAGCCAATACAGGGGCGCTGAAGCTTTCTTT. The chain uses TRBV6-5 and TRBJ1-1, with 7 positions matching TRBD1. Per the germline V gene, CDR1 is MNHEY and CDR2 is SVGAGI. After removal of 6 bases from V and 6 bases from J, the junction contained 7 bases not matched to a gene. The length of the CDR3 is 13 residues.

The V and J genes are TRBV5-1 and TRBJ1-1; D call uncertain. The CDR3 is 14 residues long. The ends were cut back, 2 bases at V and 0 bases at J, with 8 bases in the middle. Germline CDR1 and CDR2: SGHRS and YFSETQ. CDR3 DNA: TGCGCCAGCAGCTTTCAGACCATGAACACTGAAGCTTTCTTT. This codes for CASSFQTMNTEAFF.

The chain combines TRBV7-2 with TRBJ2-7; D might be TRBD2 (6 bases). V was shortened by 1 base and J by 0 bases, with 10 bases between the two germline ends. The CDR3 spans 15 residues. From germline, CDR1 is SGHTA and CDR2 FQGNSA. The CDR3 protein is CASSLDGTASYEQYF. The CDR3 DNA sequence: TGTGCCAGCAGCTTAGACGGGACTGCCTCCTACGAGCAGTACTTC.

This clone showed up just once. The rearrangement joins TRBV27 to TRBJ1-1; D is perhaps TRBD1 (5 bases). This CDR3 comprises 13 residues. V lost 5 bases, J lost 4 bases, and 11 bases lay in between. Germline CDR1 MNHEY, CDR2 SMNVEV (reference sequence). CDR3 residues: CASSPPQGTEAFF. The CDR3 bases are TGTGCCAGCAGTCCCCCTCAGGGCACTGAAGCTTTCTTT.

J is TRBJ2-3 and V is TRBV6-5; weak D call: TRBD2 (6 bases). This CDR3 has 14 amino acids. The V end lost 6 bases, the J end lost 1 base, and 11 bases lay between the germline ends. Germline V gene lookup returns CDR1 MNHEY and CDR2 SVGAGI. CDR3 nucleotides: TGTGCCAGCAGGACTAGTTGGGGCACAGATACGCAGTATTTT. Translation gives CASRTSWGTDTQYF.

V and J are TRBV5-1 and TRBJ2-1, with 7 bases aligning to TRBD1. In germline, CDR1 is SGHRS, CDR2 YFSETQ. V trimming: 4 bases; J trimming: 9 bases; junction bases outside the gene matches: 13. This CDR3 is built from 15 residues. Here the CDR3 reads CASSGEGARSAEQFF. CDR3 coding DNA: TGCGCCAGCAGCGGAGAGGGGGCGCGGTCAGCTGAGCAGTTCTTC. Variable domain in full (rest from reference TRBV5-1 and TRBJ2-1): KAGVTQTPRYLIKTRGQQVTLSCSPISGHRSVSWYQQTPGQGLQFLFEYFSETQRNKGNFPGRFSGRQFSNSRSEMNVSTLELGDSALYLCASSGEGARSAEQFFGPGTRLTVL.

This clone was counted at least ten times. J is TRBJ1-1 and V is TRBV6-6; D is possibly TRBD1 (5 bases). The CDR3 runs 15 residues. Trimming cost V 1 base and J 0 bases, with 9 bases left between them. The V gene's germline CDR1 is MNHNY and CDR2 SVGAGI (reference sequence). CDR3 nucleotides: TGTGCCAGCAGTTACTTGGGGCCGCTGAACACTGAAGCTTTCTTT. Amino acid sequence: CASSYLGPLNTEAFF.

The sample holds a few counts of this clone. The CDR3 protein is CASSLEGGPQETQYF. In DNA form, the CDR3 reads TGTGCCAGCAGCTTAGAGGGGGGCCCCCAAGAGACCCAGTACTTC. V is TRBV7-2 and J is TRBJ2-5; D assignment may be TRBD1 or TRBD2 (6 bases each). Germline CDR1 SGHTA, CDR2 FQGNSA. The CDR3 spans 15 residues. V lost 1 base, J lost 1 base, and 10 bases lay in between.

The chain uses TRBV5-6 and TRBJ2-3; D possibly corresponds to TRBD2 (7 bases). This CDR3 has 15 residues. Trimming cost V 6 bases and J 1 base, with 15 bases left between them. Germline assignment: CDR1 SGHDT and CDR2 YYEEEE. The chain's CDR3 is CASNENGGRTDTQYF. The CDR3, as DNA: TGTGCCAGCAATGAAAACGGGGGGCGCACAGATACGCAGTATTTT.

J is TRBJ2-5 and V is TRBV19; 7 bases fit TRBD1. The CDR3 runs to 11 residues. Germline V gene data show CDR1 as LNHDA and CDR2 as SQIVND (reference sequence). In DNA, the CDR3 is TGTGCAACAGGGGCGCGAGAGACCCAGTACTTC. This gives the protein CATGARETQYF. Filled out from reference TRBV19 and TRBJ2-5, the complete variable domain reads DGGITQSPKYLFRKEGQNVTLSCEQNLNHDAMYWYRQDPGQGLRLIYYSQIVNDFQKGDIAEGYSVSREKKESFPLTVTSAQKNPTAFYLCATGARETQYFGPGTRLLVL.

The V and J genes are TRBV11-2 and TRBJ2-6; no clear D. Trimming left V 5 bases short and J 3 bases short, with 8 bases between. The CDR3 has 14 amino acids. Looked up from germline, CDR1 is SGHAT and CDR2 is FQNNGV. The chain's CDR3 is CASSPWVGANVLTF. CDR3 DNA sequence: TGTGCCAGCAGCCCCTGGGTTGGGGCCAACGTCCTGACTTTC. Full variable domain (outside the CDR3, taken from reference TRBV11-2 and TRBJ2-6): EAGVAQSPRYKIIEKRQSVAFWCNPISGHATLYWYQQILGQGPKLLIQFQNNGVVDDSQLPKDRFSAERLKGVDSTLKIQPAKLEDSAVYLCASSPWVGANVLTFGAGSRLTVL.

In its sample, this clone was seen once. This rearrangement joins TRBV3-1 (or the pseudogene TRBV3-2) to TRBJ2-5; no firm D call. The germline V and J ends were trimmed by 4 bases and 1 base, with 10 bases remaining between them. Germline lookup yields CDR1 LGHDT and CDR2 YNNKEL (reference sequence). There are 14 residues in the CDR3. CDR3 residues: CASSPPGTQETQYF. Here the CDR3 DNA reads TGTGCCAGCAGCCCTCCAGGAACCCAAGAGACCCAGTACTTC.

The CDR3 nucleotides are TGTGCCATCAGTCCCGGGGGAAACACCATATATTTT. Its translation is CAISPGGNTIYF. The chain links TRBV10-3 to TRBJ1-3; D unclear. Trimming shortened V by 5 bases and J by 4 bases, and 6 bases separated the two germline ends. The CDR3 spans 12 residues. Per the germline V gene, CDR1 is ENHRY and CDR2 is SYGVKD.

This chain links TRBV5-4 with TRBJ2-1, with 10 bases identical to TRBD1. The V segment lost 4 bases and the J segment 9 bases; nucleotides outside the gene matches: 7. The germline V gene has CDR1 SGHNT and CDR2 YYREEE (reference sequence). The CDR3 runs 14 residues. CDR3 loop: CASSPGQGRGEQFF. DNA of the CDR3: TGTGCCAGCAGCCCGGGACAGGGGAGAGGTGAGCAGTTCTTC.

The chain links TRBV2 to TRBJ1-2; 7 positions agree with TRBD1. Trimming removed 4 bases from V and 7 bases from J; junction bases left unmatched: 6. CDR3 length equals 13 residues. Per the germline V gene, CDR1 is SNHLY and CDR2 is FYNNEI. The CDR3 loop is CASSGQGDGGYTF. CDR3 DNA: TGTGCCAGCAGTGGACAGGGCGACGGTGGCTACACCTTC.

V and J are TRBV14 and TRBJ2-1; no clear D. This CDR3 region has 15 residues. Germline lookup yields CDR1 SGHDN and CDR2 FVKESK. Deletions cut 0 bases from V and 4 bases from J, with 10 bases between. The CDR3 loop reads CASSQDRQVYNEQFF. The CDR3 DNA follows: TGTGCCAGCAGCCAAGATCGGCAGGTTTACAATGAGCAGTTCTTC.

As DNA, the CDR3 is TGTGCCAGCAGTCAAGAGAGACTAGCGGGGGGGCGCAATGAGCAGTTCTTC. Its protein product is CASSQERLAGGRNEQFF. This sequence joins TRBV7-2 and TRBJ2-1, with 14 bases that match TRBD2. The V segment lost 6 bases and the J segment 6 bases; nucleotides outside the gene matches: 10. Germline CDR1 and CDR2: SGHTA and FQGNSA. The CDR3 covers 17 residues.

The rearrangement joins TRBV18 to TRBJ2-5, with D uncertain. The germline V gene has CDR1 KGHSH and CDR2 LQKENI. The CDR3 is 18 amino acids. Trimming cost V 3 bases and J 5 bases, with 25 bases left between them. CDR3 loop: CASSPSTDRMWNKETQYF. In DNA, the CDR3 is TGTGCCAGCTCACCGAGCACAGATCGGATGTGGAACAAGGAGACCCAGTACTTC.

This clone has just a few counts. V gene TRBV7-9 combines with J gene TRBJ2-7, with a weak D call TRBD2 (6 bases). In germline, CDR1 is SEHNR, CDR2 FQNEAQ (reference sequence). CDR3 length: 15 residues. V was shortened by 4 bases and J by 0 bases, with 13 bases between the two germline ends. The CDR3 sequence: CASSSGDLTSYEQYF. CDR3 nucleotides: TGTGCCAGCAGCTCGGGGGACTTAACCTCCTACGAGCAGTACTTC.

This chain connects TRBV2 to TRBJ2-3, with D maybe TRBD2 (5 bases). The CDR3 contains 14 residues. Germline CDR1 and CDR2: SNHLY and FYNNEI. The V gene lost 4 bases and the J gene lost 4 bases, with 12 bases spanning the gap. The CDR3 region has the DNA TGTGCCAGCAGTGTCCTGAGGGTGGCAGATACGCAGTATTTT. This translates into CASSVLRVADTQYF.

The chain couples TRBV6-2 or TRBV6-3 to TRBJ1-5; a possible D gene is TRBD1 (6 bases). The CDR3 contains 16 residues. The V end was cut by 3 bases, the J end by 7 bases, with 19 bases between. Germline values: CDR1 MNHEY, CDR2 SVGEGT. The CDR3 region has the DNA TGTGCCAGCAGTTATCTGGCCCTTGGGGGCGGCCAGCCCCAGCATTTT. Its protein product is CASSYLALGGGQPQHF.